The 26 T cell receptor beta chains given below trace back to one sample, sequenced in a study of cytomegalovirus exposure and HLA in healthy donors. The PCR ran on 60 Vbeta and 13 Jbeta primers. Here immunoSEQ multiplex PCR was the method, and the copy in TCRdb shows in-frame clones only, minus some. Altogether roughly 150,000 clones are present, about 75% being singletons, with the ten largest covering approximately 1.4%. What was sequenced was PBMCs. The receptors derive from a man aged 18 to 30 in good health and CMV-seronegative.

The chain has TRBV7-9 and TRBJ2-1, with D possibly being TRBD2 (7 bases). CDR3 length equals 14 residues. Germline CDR1 is SEHNR and CDR2 is FQNEAQ (reference sequence). V was pared by 4 bases and J by 10 bases, with 17 bases between. For the CDR3, the DNA is TGTGCCAGCAGCTCCAGGGGAGGGCCGGAGGAGCAGTTCTTC. Translating it yields CASSSRGGPEEQFF. Combining the CDR3 with reference TRBV7-9 and TRBJ2-1 gives the whole variable domain DTGVSQNPRHKITKRGQNVTFRCDPISEHNRLYWYRQTLGQGPEFLTYFQNEAQLEKSRLLSDRFSAERPKGSFSTLEIQRTEQGDSAMYLCASSSRGGPEEQFFGPGTRLTVL.

V and J are TRBV5-1 and TRBJ2-3, with 8 bases identical to TRBD2. Germline trimming cut 0 bases from V and 0 bases from J; bases unmatched to any gene: 3. The germline gives CDR1 SGHRS, CDR2 YFSETQ. The CDR3 runs 16 residues. In DNA, the CDR3 is TGCGCCAGCAGCTTGGGGGTAGCGGGAAGCACAGATACGCAGTATTTT. Protein sequence: CASSLGVAGSTDTQYF.

As concerns this clone: The same CDR3 arises from other DNA sequences in this sample as well. The rearrangement uses TRBV7-2 and TRBJ1-1; D unclear. The CDR3 runs 13 residues. The V gene's germline CDR1 is SGHTA and CDR2 FQGNSA. V lost 2 bases and J lost 1, with 5 bases in between. CDR3 protein: CASSLTGNTEAFF. The CDR3, as DNA: TGTGCCAGCAGCTTAACGGGGAACACTGAAGCTTTCTTT.

The J gene is TRBJ2-7, the V gene TRBV19; TRBD2 matches 13 bases. The V segment lost 4 bases and the J segment 3 bases; nucleotides outside the gene matches: 3. This CDR3 contains 15 residues. Germline lookup yields CDR1 LNHDA and CDR2 SQIVND (reference sequence). The CDR3 protein is CASSTRLAGGYEQYF. Written as DNA, the CDR3 is TGTGCCAGTAGTACACGACTAGCGGGAGGCTACGAGCAGTACTTC.

The chain combines TRBV2 with TRBJ2-1; 12 nucleotides align to TRBD2. CDR1 and CDR2 from the germline V gene are SNHLY and FYNNEI. V lost 10 bases and J lost 8; bases outside the gene matches: 9. The CDR3 runs 14 residues. The CDR3 nucleotides read TGTGCCATACTGCTAGCGGGAGGGCCGTATGAGCAGTTCTTC. Protein product: CAILLAGGPYEQFF. The variable domain in full, completed from reference TRBV2 and TRBJ2-1, reads EPEVTQTPSHQVTQMGQEVILRCVPISNHLYFYWYRQILGQKVEFLVSFYNNEISEKSEIFDDQFSVERPDGSNFTLKIRSTKLEDSAMYFCAILLAGGPYEQFFGPGTRLTVL.

CDR3 nucleotides: TGTGCCACCCGGCGGCTGGGTGGTGACTACGAGCAGTACTTC. It specifies CATRRLGGDYEQYF. This chain uses TRBV27 with TRBJ2-7; D gene unclear. Germline assignment: CDR1 MNHEY and CDR2 SMNVEV (reference sequence). The V end lost 10 bases, the J end lost 3 bases, and 19 bases lay between the germline ends. This CDR3 contains 14 residues.

The gene calls are TRBV27 and TRBJ1-2, with D possibly matching TRBD1 (5 bases). There are 15 residues in the CDR3. Germline CDR1 MNHEY, CDR2 SMNVEV (reference sequence). The V end was cut by 6 bases, the J end by 2 bases, with 16 bases between. CDR3 bases: TGTGCCAGCAGACCCAAGGGACTAAGAAACTATGGCTACACCTTC. Its translation is CASRPKGLRNYGYTF.

The rearrangement joins TRBV7-9 to TRBJ2-1; TRBD2 aligns across 9 bases. The trim removed 4 bases at V and 7 bases at J, leaving 8 bases unmatched. Germline-derived CDR1 and CDR2 are SEHNR and FQNEAQ (reference sequence). The CDR3 consists of 15 residues. The CDR3 DNA sequence: TGTGCCAGCAGCTCGGGGGGCGGGAGGGTGAATGAGCAGTTCTTC. Translating gives CASSSGGGRVNEQFF.

The chain employs TRBV4-3 and TRBJ2-5; 10 positions match TRBD1. Germline lookup yields CDR1 LGHNA and CDR2 YSLEER. V lost 3 bases and J lost 3; bases outside the gene matches: 10. CDR3 size: 17 residues. CDR3 residues: CASSQQESGTGEETQYF. DNA for the CDR3: TGCGCCAGCAGCCAGCAAGAGAGCGGGACAGGGGAAGAGACCCAGTACTTC.

The chain employs TRBV10-3 and TRBJ2-1; TRBD1 aligns across 9 bases. V lost 10 bases and J lost 10; bases outside the gene matches: 17. CDR1 and CDR2 from the germline V gene are ENHRY and SYGVKD. The CDR3 length is 15 residues. CDR3 protein: CATGGITGGIGEQFF. In nucleotides, the CDR3 is TGTGCCACCGGAGGTATTACAGGGGGCATAGGGGAGCAGTTCTTC.

The rearrangement uses TRBV4-1 and TRBJ2-2, with 8 bases that match TRBD1. The CDR3 runs 16 residues. Trimming removed 3 bases from V and 6 bases from J; junction bases left unmatched: 9. Germline assignment: CDR1 MGHRA and CDR2 YSYEKL. CDR3 residues: CASSQLPDRASGELFF. The CDR3 bases are TGCGCCAGCAGCCAGCTGCCGGACAGGGCTTCCGGGGAGCTGTTTTTT.

This rearrangement joins TRBV9 to TRBJ2-1, with 9 bases aligning to TRBD2. V dropped 3 bases and J dropped 6; count of bases not matched to a gene: 10. The CDR3 has 16 residues. The germline CDR1 and CDR2 sequences are SGDLS and YYNGEE. Here the CDR3 reads CASSDVAGVVSNEQFF. The CDR3 nucleotides read TGTGCCAGCAGCGATGTAGCGGGAGTTGTAAGCAATGAGCAGTTCTTC.

V and J are TRBV5-4 and TRBJ2-2; TRBD2 might be the D (6 bases). Trimming removed 4 bases at V and 7 bases at J, with 8 bases between. Germline values: CDR1 SGHNT, CDR2 YYREEE (reference sequence). The CDR3 is made up of 12 amino acids. Written as DNA, the CDR3 is TGTGCCAGCAGCAATAGCGGCGGGGAGCTGTTTTTT. Its translation: CASSNSGGELFF.

V is TRBV25-1 and J is TRBJ1-2, with D perhaps matching TRBD1 (5 bases). Trimming left V 1 base short and J 4 bases short, with 19 bases between. Germline CDR1 reads MGHDK; CDR2 reads SYGVNS. This CDR3 spans 17 amino acids. For the CDR3, the DNA is TGTGCCAGCAGTGAATGGGGGGGTCACGGACCCGTCTATGGCTACACCTTC. Translated: CASSEWGGHGPVYGYTF.

The chain couples TRBV6-5 to TRBJ1-5; D gene ambiguous. The CDR3 extends over 14 amino acids. Germline V lookup: CDR1 MNHEY, CDR2 SVGAGI. V lost 6 bases to trimming and J lost 1 base, with 10 bases between them. CDR3 residues: CASSPEKSNQPQHF. CDR3 sequence (DNA): TGTGCCAGCAGCCCTGAGAAGAGCAATCAGCCCCAGCATTTT.

CDR3 nucleotide sequence: TGTGCCAGCAGCGTAGACGGGAGCAGCACAGATACGCAGTATTTT. Its protein is CASSVDGSSTDTQYF. The chain carries TRBV9 and TRBJ2-3; maybe TRBD2 (6 bases). This CDR3 has 15 residues. CDR1 and CDR2 from the germline V gene are SGDLS and YYNGEE. V was trimmed by 0 bases and J by 0 bases, leaving 8 bases between them.

The chain employs TRBV28 and TRBJ1-3; 8 nucleotides agree with TRBD1. The CDR3 runs 16 residues. Per the germline V gene, CDR1 is MDHEN and CDR2 is SYDVKM. The V gene end was trimmed by 6 bases and the J gene end by 1 base; junction bases not matched to a gene: 8. The CDR3 DNA reads as TGTGCCAGCAGAACCCCGGACAGGGATTCTGGAAACACCATATATTTT. Protein: CASRTPDRDSGNTIYF.

The rearrangement joins TRBV6-1 to TRBJ1-3; unclear D gene. CDR1 and CDR2 from the germline V gene are MNHNS and SASEGT. The CDR3 covers 17 residues. Trimming left V 3 bases short and J 1 base short, with 16 bases between. CDR3: CASSEGLGSGSGNTIYF. As DNA, the CDR3 is TGTGCCAGCAGTGAGGGTTTAGGTTCGGGTTCTGGAAACACCATATATTTT.

The V call is TRBV18, the J call TRBJ1-5, with 7 bases that match TRBD1. CDR3 length: 13 amino acids. The ends lost 5 bases at V and 7 bases at J; junction bases unmatched: 5. Per the germline V gene, CDR1 is KGHSH and CDR2 is LQKENI. DNA of the CDR3: TGTGCCAGCTCAGGACAGGCCCACCAGCCCCAGCATTTT. Translating gives CASSGQAHQPQHF.

This clone appeared a few times. The rearrangement joins TRBV21-1 to TRBJ1-1; the DNA was not compared with TRBD1, the D call given in the table. TRBV21-1 is a listed pseudogene. CDR3 length equals 15 residues. CDR3 in amino acids: CASSATGSSSTEAFF. CDR3 bases: TGTGCCAGCAGCGCCACAGGTAGTAGTAGCACTGAAGCTTTCTTT.

This clone was counted a few times. The V gene is TRBV30, the J gene TRBJ2-2; 13 nucleotides match TRBD2. Germline assignment: CDR1 GTSNPN and CDR2 SVGIG (reference sequence). The CDR3 consists of 16 residues. V shed 4 bases, J shed 6 bases, and the junction held 8 bases outside the gene matches. The CDR3 DNA is TGTGCCTGGACCCAGGGGACTAGCGGGAAGGCCGGGGAGCTGTTTTTT. It codes for CAWTQGTSGKAGELFF.

V is TRBV6-1 and J is TRBJ1-5; TRBD1 aligns across 7 bases. This CDR3 spans 17 amino acids. The germline V gene encodes CDR1 MNHNS and CDR2 SASEGT. Trimming removed 1 base from V and 4 bases from J; junction bases left unmatched: 10. In DNA, the CDR3 is TGTGCCAGCAGTGAAGGCCCAGGGGGGTATGGTAATCAGCCCCAGCATTTT. Translation: CASSEGPGGYGNQPQHF.

This chain uses TRBV19 with TRBJ2-5, with TRBD1 as a possible D gene (7 bases). Trimming removed 1 base from V and 5 bases from J, with 11 bases in between. CDR1 LNHDA and CDR2 SQIVND come from the germline V gene (reference sequence). There are 14 residues in the CDR3. Here the CDR3 DNA reads TGTGCCAGTAGTATAGTCCCAGGGGGGGAGACCCAGTACTTC. Translation gives CASSIVPGGETQYF.

The chain joins TRBV4-1 to TRBJ2-5, with 12 bases lining up with TRBD2. CDR3 length: 17 amino acids. The J segment lost 2 bases and the V segment lost 3 bases, leaving 7 bases of the junction unmatched. The germline V gene encodes CDR1 MGHRA and CDR2 YSYEKL. In DNA form, the CDR3 reads TGCGCCAGCAGCCACGCACCGACTAGCGGGAGACAAGAGACCCAGTACTTC. Its protein is CASSHAPTSGRQETQYF.

Only one count was recorded for this clone. The chain carries TRBV29-1 and TRBJ2-1, with a tentative D call TRBD2 (6 bases). There are 12 residues in the CDR3. The V end was cut by 3 bases, the J end by 15 bases, with 18 bases between. From germline, CDR1 is SQVTM and CDR2 ANQGSEA. In nucleotides, the CDR3 is TGCAGCGTTGAGTGGGACTCCCCACAAGGGTTCTTC. Protein sequence: CSVEWDSPQGFF.

This chain joins TRBV7-2 and TRBJ1-2; TRBD1 agrees at 8 bases. Germline values: CDR1 SGHTA, CDR2 FQGNSA. The junction had 4 bases not matched to a gene; V was cut back by 0 bases and J by 4 bases. This CDR3 has 15 amino acids. The DNA for the CDR3 is TGTGCCAGCAGCTTAGCGGTACAGGGGGGCTATGGCTACACCTTC. It specifies CASSLAVQGGYGYTF.